The clone carrying this T cell receptor (beta chain) has only a few counts. Its antigen is currently unknown. This sample is part of a study of immune characteristics of hereditary and idiopathic chronic pancreatitis. Study-wide results and caveats: Samples were taken only at TPIAT; differing disease duration may matter. Gene families like TRBV10, TRBV19, TRBV23 and TRBV5 were used differently between subtypes.

V dropped 5 bases and J dropped 2 bases, with 4 bases sitting between them. The CDR3 spans 11 residues. Germline CDR1 SGDLS, CDR2 YYNGEE. The protocol was immunoSEQ multiplex PCR, while the TCRdb copy is restricted to in-frame clones and leaves out a portion. This table has thousands of clones, roughly 77% appearing once. The pancreas tissue came from patients undergoing total pancreatectomy with islet autotransplantation. Patients with known diabetes were not included. Sequencing used pancreas tissue with idiopathic chronic pancreatitis. The J gene is TRBJ1-1, the V gene TRBV9, with D unresolved. This clonotype originated in a human donor with chronic pancreatitis. CDR3 protein: CASSRNTEAFF. The CDR3 DNA follows: TGTGCCAGCAGTCGTAACACTGAAGCTTTCTTT. Looking up the rest from reference TRBV9 and TRBJ1-1 gives the full variable domain: DSGVTQTPKHLITATGQRVTLRCSPRSGDLSVYWYQQSLDQGLQFLIQYYNGEERAKGNILERFSAQQFPDLHSELNLSSLELGDSALYFCASSRNTEAFFGQGTRLTVV.